This TCR beta chain emerged from a study of cytomegalovirus exposure and HLA in healthy donors. Study-wide results and caveats: Information on immune exposure was restricted to one variable (CMV serostatus). An analysis done earlier found most TCR beta V segments productive about 87% or about 30% of the time. Reports state that TCR beta sequences accurately predicted most subjects' HLA-A and HLA-B alleles.

Vbeta (60) and Jbeta (13) primers were used in the PCR. Produced via immunoSEQ multiplex PCR; TCRdb's table is partial and in-frame only. The sample shows 100,000 to 150,000 clones, 83% of them seen only once. Concerning this clone: Its cognate antigen is unknown.

This CDR3 is built from 15 residues. V lost 0 bases to trimming and J lost 7 bases, with 17 bases between them. CDR1 and CDR2 from the germline V gene are SGHNT and YYREEE (reference sequence). This TCR was recovered from a woman in her thirties or forties in good health and CMV-seropositive. J is TRBJ2-7 and V is TRBV5-4; the D gene is possibly TRBD2 (6 bases). Sequenced sample: PBMCs. For the CDR3, the DNA is TGTGCCAGCAGCTTGGGGATCGGGAGCCTGGGAGAGCAGTACTTC. It encodes CASSLGIGSLGEQYF.